The next 5 T cell receptor beta chains were all read from a single sample in a study of T cells in tumors after PD-1 blockade. Using immunoSEQ multiplex PCR, the repertoire was profiled, and TCRdb retains in-frame clones only, with some absent. In the table there are 4,000 to 5,500 clones, around two thirds of which are singletons. The input for sequencing was tumor tissue, taken after anti-PD-1 treatment. Receptor source: a human donor with basal cell carcinoma.

J is TRBJ2-7 and V is TRBV19, with TRBD2 as a possible D gene (6 bases). The CDR3 sequence is 15 residues long. From germline, CDR1 is LNHDA and CDR2 SQIVND (reference sequence). The germline V and J ends were trimmed by 6 bases and 2 bases, with 17 bases remaining between them. The CDR3 DNA follows: TGTGCCAGTAGGACAGATGATGGCGGGGCCTACGAGCAGTACTTC. Protein sequence: CASRTDDGGAYEQYF. Full variable domain (rest looked up from reference TRBV19 and TRBJ2-7): DGGITQSPKYLFRKEGQNVTLSCEQNLNHDAMYWYRQDPGQGLRLIYYSQIVNDFQKGDIAEGYSVSREKKESFPLTVTSAQKNPTAFYLCASRTDDGGAYEQYFGPGTRLTVT.

The V call is TRBV13, the J call TRBJ2-1; 10 nucleotides match TRBD2. The germline CDR1 and CDR2 sequences are PRHDT and FYEKMQ (reference sequence). The CDR3 sequence is 18 residues long. V shed 0 bases, J shed 8 bases, and the junction held 13 bases outside the gene matches. CDR3 in amino acids: CASSLGRGSGRAGHEQFF. As DNA, the CDR3 is TGTGCCAGCAGCTTAGGTAGGGGGAGCGGGAGGGCCGGGCATGAGCAGTTCTTC.

Note on this clone: Being one base from a much bigger clone, this may be a read error. V gene TRBV5-5 combines with J gene TRBJ1-2; TRBD1 might be the D (6 bases). With 0 bases removed from V and 4 bases from J, the gap between germline ends came to 7 bases. Germline V gene data show CDR1 as SGHKS and CDR2 as YYEKEE (reference sequence). CDR3 size: 13 residues. CDR3 residues: CASSLGGGYGYTF. The CDR3 DNA reads as TGTGCCAGCAGCTTGGGAGGGGGCTATGGCTACACCTTC.

The chain uses TRBV20-1 and TRBJ2-6, with D possibly being TRBD1 (5 bases). CDR3 size: 14 residues. Germline V gene lookup returns CDR1 DFQATT and CDR2 SNEGSKA (reference sequence). Trimming cost V 3 bases and J 1 base, with 7 bases left between them. CDR3 amino acids: CSASPGSGANVLTF. The CDR3 region has the DNA TGCAGTGCTAGTCCAGGGTCTGGGGCCAACGTCCTGACTTTC.

The chain links TRBV7-3 to TRBJ2-1; no clear D. Germline V CDR1 and CDR2: SGHTA, FQGTGA. The CDR3 is 12 amino acids. The germline V and J ends were trimmed by 5 bases and 9 bases, with 11 bases remaining between them. The CDR3 region is CASSPPGAEQFF. The CDR3 DNA reads TGTGCCAGCAGCCCACCAGGCGCTGAGCAGTTCTTC. Based on the CDR3 plus reference TRBV7-3 and TRBJ2-1, the full variable domain is GAGVSQTPSNKVTEKGKYVELRCDPISGHTALYWYRQSLGQGPEFLIYFQGTGAADDSGLPNDRFFAVRPEGSVSTLKIQRTERGDSAVYLCASSPPGAEQFFGPGTRLTVL.